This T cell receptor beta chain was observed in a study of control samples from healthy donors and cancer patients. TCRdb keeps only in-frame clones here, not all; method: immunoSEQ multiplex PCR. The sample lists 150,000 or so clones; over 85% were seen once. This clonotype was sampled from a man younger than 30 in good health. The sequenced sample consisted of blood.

Here the CDR3 reads CSVERAGENTGELFF. DNA for the CDR3: TGCAGCGTTGAACGGGCAGGGGAAAACACCGGGGAGCTGTTTTTT. V usage is TRBV29-1 and J usage is TRBJ2-2; tentative D call: TRBD1 (6 bases). The germline V gene encodes CDR1 SQVTM and CDR2 ANQGSEA. CDR3 length: 15 residues. Deletions cut 2 bases from V and 2 bases from J, with 12 bases between.